A selection of T cell receptor beta chains follows, all from one sample in a study of CD8 T cells in Susac syndrome. TCRdb independently ran MiXCR on the immunoSEQ multiplex PCR reads; one entry per CDR3 protein. The profile shows about 160,000 distinct CDR3 sequences, roughly 95% of them singletons. Sequenced material: CD4+ T cells from PBMCs. The receptors were gathered from a human donor in good health. The CDR3 runs from the conserved cysteine through the conserved F or W. D genes are given only for firm matches. Clone size is stated in some rows and not others, as once, few, many or a class when expanded.

size: NA; D: NA; J: TRBJ2-3; V: TRBV2; DNA: TGTGCCAGCAGTTCCCGGGTCCCACTAGGTAGCACAGATACGCAGTATTTT; CDR3: CASSSRVPLGSTDTQYF
size: NA; D: NA; J: TRBJ1-1; V: TRBV9; DNA: TGTGCCAGCAGCGTAGCTGGGGCCGGGGCTGAAGCTTTCTTT; CDR3: CASSVAGAGAEAFF
size: NA; D: NA; J: TRBJ2-5; V: TRBV20-1; DNA: TGCAGTGCTGGAAGGCAGGATGAGACCCAGTACTTC; CDR3: CSAGRQDETQYF
size: NA; D: NA; J: TRBJ1-3; V: TRBV5-1; DNA: TGCGCCAGCAGCCTGGATGGGGCAGGGGATCTTGGAAACACCATATATTTT; CDR3: CASSLDGAGDLGNTIYF
size: NA; D: NA; J: TRBJ2-5; V: TRBV7-9; DNA: TGTGCCAGCACCCTCCAAGAGACCCAGTACTTC; CDR3: CASTLQETQYF
size: NA; D: TRBD1; J: TRBJ1-1; V: TRBV6-5; DNA: TGTGCCAGCAGCGACAGGGGTGGGTTGGGCACTGAAGCTTTCTTT; CDR3: CASSDRGGLGTEAFF
size: NA; D: TRBD1; J: TRBJ2-2; V: TRBV24-1; DNA: TGTGCCACCAGTGACAGTGGGACAGGGGGGAACGGGGAGCTGTTTTTT; CDR3: CATSDSGTGGNGELFF
size: NA; D: NA; J: TRBJ2-3; V: TRBV20-1; DNA: TGCAGTGCTAGAGATCCGGCGGGAAGCACAGATACGCAGTATTTT; CDR3: CSARDPAGSTDTQYF
size: NA; D: TRBD1; J: TRBJ1-2; V: TRBV14; DNA: TGTGCCAGCAGCCAAAGTCGGGACAGGGTCTTAGGCGGCTACACCTTC; CDR3: CASSQSRDRVLGGYTF
size: NA; D: NA; J: TRBJ2-4; V: TRBV7-9; DNA: TGTGCCAGCAGCACCAACCAGGGGAACATTCAGTACTTC; CDR3: CASSTNQGNIQYF
size: NA; D: TRBD1; J: TRBJ2-2; V: TRBV5-1; DNA: TGCGCCAGCAGCTTCGGACAGGGACTGTTTTTT; CDR3: CASSFGQGLFF
size: NA; D: NA; J: TRBJ1-1; V: TRBV5-4; DNA: TGTGCCAGCAGCTTGGAACGACTAACAATGAACACTGAAGCTTTCTTT; CDR3: CASSLERLTMNTEAFF
size: NA; D: NA; J: TRBJ1-1; V: TRBV7-3; DNA: TGTGCCAGCGCCGTCACGGGGTACACTGAAGCTTTCTTT; CDR3: CASAVTGYTEAFF
size: NA; D: NA; J: TRBJ2-7; V: TRBV20-1; DNA: TGCAGTGCTCAAGTTGGGGGGCGTAATGGCGAGCAGTACTTC; CDR3: CSAQVGGRNGEQYF
size: NA; D: NA; J: TRBJ1-1; V: TRBV12-5; DNA: TGTGCTAGTGGTTTCCGGGGCACTGAAGCTTTCTTT; CDR3: CASGFRGTEAFF
size: NA; D: NA; J: TRBJ2-3; V: TRBV7-9; DNA: TGTGCCAGCAGCTTAGGGGACTTGGATACGCAGTATTTT; CDR3: CASSLGDLDTQYF
size: NA; D: NA; J: TRBJ1-1; V: TRBV5-1; DNA: TGCGCCAGCAGCCCGATCGGGGGGAACACTGAAGCTTTCTTT; CDR3: CASSPIGGNTEAFF
size: NA; D: TRBD1; J: TRBJ1-4; V: TRBV29-1; DNA: TGCAGCGCTCAACGGACAGGGCAAAATGAAAAACTGTTTTTT; CDR3: CSAQRTGQNEKLFF
size: NA; D: NA; J: TRBJ2-7; V: TRBV4-1; DNA: TGCGCCAGCAGCCAGGGTCCGGGAGCGATTAGCTACGAGCAGTACTTC; CDR3: CASSQGPGAISYEQYF
size: NA; D: NA; J: TRBJ1-2; V: TRBV25-1; DNA: TGTGCCAGCAGTATGCGGGGAACGGATGGCTACACCTTC; CDR3: CASSMRGTDGYTF
size: NA; D: NA; J: TRBJ2-1; V: TRBV20-1; DNA: TGCAGTGCTAGAGCGGGGGGCCCGGATGAGCAGTTCTTC; CDR3: CSARAGGPDEQFF
size: NA; D: TRBD2; J: TRBJ2-3; V: TRBV20-1; DNA: TGCAGTGCTAGTAGCGGGGGGGCCGGCACAGATACGCAGTATTTT; CDR3: CSASSGGAGTDTQYF
size: NA; D: NA; J: TRBJ1-2; V: TRBV6-5; DNA: TGTGCCAGCAGTTACTCGACGGGAACGGGGGGCTACACCTTC; CDR3: CASSYSTGTGGYTF
size: NA; D: TRBD1; J: TRBJ1-2; V: TRBV27; DNA: TGTGCCAGCAGTTCAACAGGGGGCTATGGTGGCTACACCTTC; CDR3: CASSSTGGYGGYTF
size: NA; D: NA; J: TRBJ1-1; V: TRBV5-4; DNA: TGTGCCAGCAGCTTGGATGAGCTGGATCGAGCTTTCTTT; CDR3: CASSLDELDRAFF
size: NA; D: NA; J: TRBJ1-3; V: TRBV29-1; DNA: TGCAGCGTTGATTGGGAAAACACCATATATTTT; CDR3: CSVDWENTIYF
size: NA; D: NA; J: TRBJ1-3; V: TRBV6-6; DNA: TGTGCCAGCAGGGATCCGGGGGGCGGAAACACCATATATTTT; CDR3: CASRDPGGGNTIYF
size: NA; D: NA; J: TRBJ1-5; V: TRBV12-3/TRBV12-4; DNA: TGTGCCACCTCGGAGGGGGGAGATCAGCCCCAGCATTTT; CDR3: CATSEGGDQPQHF
size: NA; D: NA; J: TRBJ2-1; V: TRBV6-5; DNA: TGTGCCAGCAGCCGTGCGGAGGGCTCGAATGAGCAGTTCTTC; CDR3: CASSRAEGSNEQFF
size: NA; D: NA; J: TRBJ2-7; V: TRBV18; DNA: TGTGCCAGCTCACCGACAGCGACCTACGAGCAGTACTTC; CDR3: CASSPTATYEQYF
size: NA; D: TRBD1; J: TRBJ2-2; V: TRBV5-6; DNA: TGTGCCAGCAGCCCCGGGACAGGGGTGACCGGGGAGCTGTTTTTT; CDR3: CASSPGTGVTGELFF
size: NA; D: TRBD2; J: TRBJ2-5; V: TRBV4-2; DNA: TGTGCCAGCAGCCAAGAAAGGGGGAAGCGGGGGCAAGAGACCCAGTACTTC; CDR3: CASSQERGKRGQETQYF
size: NA; D: NA; J: TRBJ1-2; V: TRBV30; DNA: TGTGCCTGGATCTACTCGGGTCCCCCTGAGGGCTACACCTTC; CDR3: CAWIYSGPPEGYTF
size: NA; D: TRBD2; J: TRBJ2-3; V: TRBV3-1; DNA: TGTGCCAGCAGCCAGTGGACTAGCGGTAATACGCAGTATTTT; CDR3: CASSQWTSGNTQYF
size: once; D: NA; J: TRBJ2-6; V: TRBV12-3/TRBV12-4; DNA: TGTGCCAGCAGTCGCCCCGGGGTTGGGGCCAACGTCCTGACTTTC; CDR3: CASSRPGVGANVLTF
size: NA; D: NA; J: TRBJ2-7; V: TRBV9; DNA: TGTGCCAGCAGCGTGAGGGCGTATTCCTACGAGCAGTACTTC; CDR3: CASSVRAYSYEQYF
size: NA; D: NA; J: TRBJ1-2; V: TRBV20-1; DNA: TGCAGTGCCGCCATGGATCTGAACTCAGGCTACACCTTC; CDR3: CSAAMDLNSGYTF
size: NA; D: TRBD1; J: TRBJ2-3; V: TRBV25-1; DNA: TGTGCCAGCAGTGAACATCCACAGGGGAGTACGCAGTATTTT; CDR3: CASSEHPQGSTQYF
size: NA; D: TRBD1; J: TRBJ2-5; V: TRBV12-3/TRBV12-4; DNA: TGTGCCAGCAGTTCTTACAGGGGGCTGGAAGAAGAGACCCAGTACTTC; CDR3: CASSSYRGLEEETQYF
size: NA; D: NA; J: TRBJ2-3; V: TRBV7-2; DNA: TGTGCCACCAACATAGGAGCGGTTAGCACAGATACGCAGTATTTT; CDR3: CATNIGAVSTDTQYF
size: NA; D: TRBD2; J: TRBJ2-7; V: TRBV6-1; DNA: TGTGCCAGCGTCCCCCGGGGGGACGAGCAGTACTTC; CDR3: CASVPRGDEQYF
size: NA; D: NA; J: TRBJ2-3; V: TRBV9; DNA: TGTGCCAGCAGCGTTCGGGGGATTGGTTCGGGCCGGGGAGATACGCAGTATTTT; CDR3: CASSVRGIGSGRGDTQYF
size: NA; D: NA; J: TRBJ1-5; V: TRBV9; DNA: TGTGCCAGCAGCGTTTACGGGGAGCAGCCCCAGCATTTT; CDR3: CASSVYGEQPQHF
size: NA; D: NA; J: TRBJ1-4; V: TRBV10-3; DNA: TGTGCCATGAGGGGGGATATCGGGAATGAAAAACTGTTTTTT; CDR3: CAMRGDIGNEKLFF
size: NA; D: TRBD1; J: TRBJ2-5; V: TRBV29-1; DNA: TGCAGCGTGGGTAGGGGACAGCAAGAGACCCAGTACTTC; CDR3: CSVGRGQQETQYF
size: few; D: NA; J: TRBJ2-7; V: TRBV5-1; DNA: TGCGCCAGCAGGCCGCAGGGGAACGACGAGCAGTACTTC; CDR3: CASRPQGNDEQYF
size: NA; D: NA; J: TRBJ2-1; V: TRBV7-6; DNA: TGTGCCAGCAGCTCAAGCAGGGGAACCTACAATGAGCAGTTCTTC; CDR3: CASSSSRGTYNEQFF
size: NA; D: NA; J: TRBJ2-5; V: TRBV7-2; DNA: TGTGCCAGCAGCTTGTCCGGGGGGCCAGAGACCCAGTACTTC; CDR3: CASSLSGGPETQYF
size: NA; D: NA; J: TRBJ2-1; V: TRBV12-3/TRBV12-4; DNA: TGTGCCAGCAGTCCCGACAGTAATCGGGAGCAGTTCTTC; CDR3: CASSPDSNREQFF
size: NA; D: NA; J: TRBJ1-4; V: TRBV7-2; DNA: TGTGCCAGCAGCTCCCTCAGGGGCGTTGCTAATGAAAAACTGTTTTTT; CDR3: CASSSLRGVANEKLFF
size: NA; D: TRBD2; J: TRBJ2-7; V: TRBV20-1; DNA: TGCAGTGGCGCCGGGACTAGCGGGGGACAAGGCCAGTACTTC; CDR3: CSGAGTSGGQGQYF
size: NA; D: NA; J: TRBJ1-5; V: TRBV3-1; DNA: TGTGCCAGCAGCCAGTCGATGGGAAATCAGCCCCAGCATTTT; CDR3: CASSQSMGNQPQHF
size: NA; D: TRBD1; J: TRBJ1-5; V: TRBV2; DNA: TGTGCCAGCAGACCACAGGGGGGTGAGAATCAGCCCCAGCATTTT; CDR3: CASRPQGGENQPQHF